This TCR beta chain originates from a study of beta chain features in type 1 diabetes. The table lists this clone with a count of one. Antigen specificity is unknown. Regarding the study as a whole: People with Type 1 diabetes carried modestly yet significantly shorter TCRB CDR3s in all four CD4+ subsets.

Reverse transcription of all isolated RNA meant that expressed TCRB transcripts were sequenced. Method: immunoSEQ multiplex PCR; TCRdb's copy keeps in-frame clones and lacks some. Among over 40,000 clones, around 71% were seen once, and the ten largest hold about 2%. The TCR comes from a woman between 18 and 30 years old with type 1 diabetes. The sample comprised Tregs from blood.

As DNA, the CDR3 is TGTGCCAGCAGCACCAGGGTCAACACCGGGGAGCTGTTTTTT. It codes for CASSTRVNTGELFF. The chain employs TRBV5-5 and TRBJ2-2, with a possible D match to TRBD1 (5 bases). This CDR3 comprises 14 residues. Between the trimmed V and J ends, which lost 4 bases and 2 bases, there was a span of 9 bases. CDR1 is SGHKS and CDR2 is YYEKEE in the germline V gene (reference sequence).